The clone carrying this TCR beta chain was counted only a few times. Per the authors' pipeline: For nucleated cells, counts were estimated from reference gene primer amplification. Clones were sequenced by immunoSEQ multiplex PCR, and TCRdb holds only the in-frame ones, with some missing. The V and J calls and the clone size are those of that table, but D and trimming were determined from the DNA. The sample yields about 160,000 clones, roughly 85% seen once. The data derive from a study of blood T cell repertoires in COVID-19. Whole-study context: Specimens from acute and convalescent COVID-19 originated in the United States, Italy and Spain. From T cells, B-cell-depleted T cells, or PBMCs came the material, which was cDNA or gDNA.

The V end lost 1 base, the J end lost 10 bases, and 8 bases lay between the germline ends. Looked up from germline, CDR1 is LGHNA and CDR2 is YSLEER. The CDR3 contains 13 residues. The sequenced sample consisted of peripheral blood. V is TRBV4-3 and J is TRBJ1-6, with D possibly matching TRBD1 (5 bases). The TCR comes from a man aged 35 to 55 with acute or convalescent COVID-19. The CDR3 bases are TGCGCCAGCAGCCAAGGTGGGGGGTCACCCCTCCACTTT. It encodes CASSQGGGSPLHF.